These T cell receptor beta chains were read from a single sample in a study of T cells after yellow fever vaccination. A single record per CDR3 protein comes from TCRdb applying MiXCR to the 5' RACE reads. The sample lists some 110,000 distinct CDR3 sequences, about 7% seen once, with approximately 2.7% in the top ten. Sequences were derived from CD4+ T cells sorted from PBMCs, sampled approximately 11 days after the first yellow fever vaccination. Source of these receptors: a man younger than 35 who received the YFV17D yellow fever vaccine. Both conserved end residues are part of each CDR3. The D gene is left open where the match is weak. Clone size is given for some rows only: seen once, a few or many times, or a class if the clone is expanded.

TRBV4-2	TRBJ2-7	many	TRBD1	CASSQDKGQGQYF	TGTGCCAGCAGCCAAGATAAGGGACAGGGACAGTACTTC
TRBV7-2	TRBJ2-7	many	TRBD1	CASSLRDRGNYEQYF	TGTGCCAGCAGCTTACGGGACAGGGGAAACTACGAGCAGTACTTC
TRBV12-3/TRBV12-4	TRBJ1-1	many	-	CASSLARWEAFF	TGTGCCAGCAGTTTAGCCCGGTGGGAAGCTTTCTTT
TRBV5-1	TRBJ2-7	many	-	CASSAGTSEQYF	TGCGCCAGCAGCGCCGGGACCTCCGAGCAGTACTTC
TRBV29-1	TRBJ2-2	many	-	CSALPQRSGTMGELFF	TGCAGCGCTCTACCCCAACGTTCGGGGACGATGGGGGAGCTGTTTTTT
TRBV7-2	TRBJ1-5	many	-	CASRDRDGLWPQHF	TGTGCCAGCAGGGACCGGGACGGACTATGGCCCCAGCATTTT
TRBV10-3	TRBJ1-3	many	-	CASIPASGNTIYF	TGTGCCAGTATTCCAGCGTCCGGAAACACCATATATTTT
TRBV12-3/TRBV12-4	TRBJ2-1	many	TRBD2	CASSPPSGGVNEQFF	TGTGCCAGCAGCCCCCCTAGCGGGGGGGTTAATGAGCAGTTCTTC
TRBV25-1	TRBJ2-2	many	TRBD2	CASSEFGRGNTGELFF	TGTGCCAGCAGTGAGTTCGGGAGGGGTAACACCGGGGAGCTGTTTTTT
TRBV2	TRBJ2-5	many	TRBD2	CASTRGGQETQYF	TGTGCCAGCACTCGGGGGGGACAAGAGACCCAGTACTTC
TRBV7-9	TRBJ2-5	many	TRBD2	CASSLLVVAGGQETQYF	TGTGCCAGCAGCTTATTGGTCGTAGCGGGGGGACAAGAGACCCAGTACTTC
TRBV4-3	TRBJ2-2	many	TRBD2	CASSQDERGSAGELFF	TGCGCCAGCAGCCAAGACGAGCGGGGTTCGGCCGGGGAGCTGTTTTTT
TRBV20-1	TRBJ2-3	many	TRBD1	CSARDPGQGADTQYF	TGCAGTGCTAGAGATCCGGGACAGGGCGCAGATACGCAGTATTTT
TRBV11-2	TRBJ2-5	-	-	CASSPPVLAMCQETQYF	TGTGCCAGCAGCCCCCCTGTTTTGGCGATGTGCCAAGAGACCCAGTACTTC
TRBV4-1	TRBJ2-1	few	TRBD1	CASSPGQGGQFF	TGCGCCAGCAGCCCGGGACAGGGAGGGCAGTTCTTC
TRBV6-5	TRBJ2-1	many	-	CASRRQNEQFF	TGTGCCAGCCGCCGACAAAATGAGCAGTTCTTC
TRBV12-3/TRBV12-4	TRBJ1-1	-	-	CASSFQQGTEAFF	TGTGCCAGCAGTTTCCAACAGGGCACTGAAGCTTTCTTT
TRBV10-1	TRBJ2-5	many	TRBD1	CASSNDRVGETQYF	TGCGCCAGCAGTAATGACAGGGTAGGAGAGACCCAGTACTTC
TRBV29-1	TRBJ1-4	many	-	CSVGGGTNEKLFF	TGCAGCGTTGGGGGGGGCACTAATGAAAAACTGTTTTTT
TRBV29-1	TRBJ2-5	many	TRBD1	CSVARTGLGETQYF	TGCAGCGTTGCCCGGACAGGTCTAGGGGAGACCCAGTACTTC